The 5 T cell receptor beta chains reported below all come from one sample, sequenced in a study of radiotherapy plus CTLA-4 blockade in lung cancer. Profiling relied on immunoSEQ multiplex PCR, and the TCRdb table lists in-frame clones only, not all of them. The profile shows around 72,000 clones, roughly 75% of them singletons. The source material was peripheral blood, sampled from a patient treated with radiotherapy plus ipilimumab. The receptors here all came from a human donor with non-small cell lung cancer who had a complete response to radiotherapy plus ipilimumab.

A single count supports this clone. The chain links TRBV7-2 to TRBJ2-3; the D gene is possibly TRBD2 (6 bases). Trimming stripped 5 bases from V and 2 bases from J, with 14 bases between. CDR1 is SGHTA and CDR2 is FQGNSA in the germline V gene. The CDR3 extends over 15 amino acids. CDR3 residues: CASSTPAGSTDTQYF. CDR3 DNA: TGTGCCAGCAGCACCCCGGCGGGATCCACAGATACGCAGTATTTT.

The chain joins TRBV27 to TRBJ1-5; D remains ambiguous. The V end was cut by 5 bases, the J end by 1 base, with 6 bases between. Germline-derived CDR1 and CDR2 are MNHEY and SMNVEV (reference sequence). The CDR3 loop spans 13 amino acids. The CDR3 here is CASSPDSNQPQHF. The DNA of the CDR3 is TGTGCCAGCAGTCCCGACAGCAATCAGCCCCAGCATTTT.

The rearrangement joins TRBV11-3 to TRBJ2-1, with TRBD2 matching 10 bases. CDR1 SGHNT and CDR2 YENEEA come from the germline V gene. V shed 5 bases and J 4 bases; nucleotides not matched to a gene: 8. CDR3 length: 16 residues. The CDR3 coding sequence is TGTGCCAGCAGCCCGATAGGGACTAGCGTATACAATGAGCAGTTCTTC. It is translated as CASSPIGTSVYNEQFF.

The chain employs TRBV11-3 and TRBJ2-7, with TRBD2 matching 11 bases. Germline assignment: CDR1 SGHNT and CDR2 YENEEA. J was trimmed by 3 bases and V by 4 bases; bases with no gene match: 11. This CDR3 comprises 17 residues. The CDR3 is CASSWGIAGGEDYEQYV. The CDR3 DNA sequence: TGTGCCAGCAGCTGGGGGATAGCGGGAGGGGAGGACTACGAGCAGTACGTC.

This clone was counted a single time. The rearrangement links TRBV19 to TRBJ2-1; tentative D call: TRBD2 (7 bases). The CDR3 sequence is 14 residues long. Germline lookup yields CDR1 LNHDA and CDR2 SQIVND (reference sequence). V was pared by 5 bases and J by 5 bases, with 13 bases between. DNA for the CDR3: TGTGCCAGTAGTCTGCGGGGGCGGCACAATGAGCAGTTCTTC. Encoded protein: CASSLRGRHNEQFF.